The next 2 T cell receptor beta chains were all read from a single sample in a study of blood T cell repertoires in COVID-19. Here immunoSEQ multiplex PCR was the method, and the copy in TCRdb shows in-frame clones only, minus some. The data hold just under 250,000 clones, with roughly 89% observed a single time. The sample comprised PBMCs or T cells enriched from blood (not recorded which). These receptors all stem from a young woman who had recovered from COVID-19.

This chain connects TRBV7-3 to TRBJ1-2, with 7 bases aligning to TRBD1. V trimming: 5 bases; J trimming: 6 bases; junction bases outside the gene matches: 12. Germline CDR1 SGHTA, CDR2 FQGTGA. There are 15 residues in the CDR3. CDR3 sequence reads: CASSPWRGPSDGYTF. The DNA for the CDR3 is TGTGCCAGCAGCCCCTGGAGGGGGCCGTCGGATGGCTACACCTTC.

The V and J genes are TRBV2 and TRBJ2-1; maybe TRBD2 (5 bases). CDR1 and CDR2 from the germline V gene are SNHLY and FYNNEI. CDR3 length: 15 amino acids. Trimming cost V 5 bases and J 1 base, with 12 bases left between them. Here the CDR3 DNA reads TGTGCCAGCAGTTCCGGGATCCCATCCTACAATGAGCAGTTCTTC. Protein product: CASSSGIPSYNEQFF.